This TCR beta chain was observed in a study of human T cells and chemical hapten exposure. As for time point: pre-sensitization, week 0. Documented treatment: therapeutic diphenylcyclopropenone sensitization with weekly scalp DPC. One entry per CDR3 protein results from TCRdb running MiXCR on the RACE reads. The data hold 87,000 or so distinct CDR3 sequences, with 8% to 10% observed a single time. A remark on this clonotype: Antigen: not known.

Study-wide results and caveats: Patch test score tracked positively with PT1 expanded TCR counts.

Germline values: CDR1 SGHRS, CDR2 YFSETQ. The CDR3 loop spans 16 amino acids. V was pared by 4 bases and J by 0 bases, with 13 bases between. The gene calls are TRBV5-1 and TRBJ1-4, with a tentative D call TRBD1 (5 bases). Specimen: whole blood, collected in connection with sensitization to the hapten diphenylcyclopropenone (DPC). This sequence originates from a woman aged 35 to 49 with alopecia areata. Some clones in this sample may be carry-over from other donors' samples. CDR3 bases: TGCGCCAGCAGCGTGGACATCCCTGCAACTAATGAAAAACTGTTTTTT. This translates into CASSVDIPATNEKLFF. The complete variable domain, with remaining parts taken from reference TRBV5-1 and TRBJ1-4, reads KAGVTQTPRYLIKTRGQQVTLSCSPISGHRSVSWYQQTPGQGLQFLFEYFSETQRNKGNFPGRFSGRQFSNSRSEMNVSTLELGDSALYLCASSVDIPATNEKLFFGSGTQLSVL.